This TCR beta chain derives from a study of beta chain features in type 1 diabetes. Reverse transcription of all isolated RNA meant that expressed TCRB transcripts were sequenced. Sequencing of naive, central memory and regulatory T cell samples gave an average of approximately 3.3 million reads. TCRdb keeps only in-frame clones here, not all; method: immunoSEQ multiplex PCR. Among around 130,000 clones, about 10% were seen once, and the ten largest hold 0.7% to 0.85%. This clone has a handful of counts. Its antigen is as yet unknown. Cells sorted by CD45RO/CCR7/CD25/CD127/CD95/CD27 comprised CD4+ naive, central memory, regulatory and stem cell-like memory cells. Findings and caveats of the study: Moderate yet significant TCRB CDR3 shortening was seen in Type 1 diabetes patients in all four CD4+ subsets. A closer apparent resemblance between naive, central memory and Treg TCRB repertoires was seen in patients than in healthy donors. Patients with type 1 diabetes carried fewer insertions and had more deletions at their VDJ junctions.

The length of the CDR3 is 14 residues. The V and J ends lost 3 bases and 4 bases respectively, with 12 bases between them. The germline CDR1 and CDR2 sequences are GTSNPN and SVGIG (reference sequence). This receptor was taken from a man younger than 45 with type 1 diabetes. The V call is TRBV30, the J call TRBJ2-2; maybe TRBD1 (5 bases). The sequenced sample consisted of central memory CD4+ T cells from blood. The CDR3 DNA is TGTGCCTGGAGGCAGAAGGGGTTCACCGGGGAGCTGTTTTTT. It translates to CAWRQKGFTGELFF.